A selection of T cell receptor beta chains follows, all from one sample in a study of blood T cell repertoires in COVID-19. TCRdb keeps only in-frame clones here, not all; method: immunoSEQ multiplex PCR. Found here are 130,000 or so clones, roughly four fifths of them singletons; the top ten hold 10% to 15%. Sequencing was carried out using peripheral blood. These receptors all come from a woman between 55 and 75 years old with acute or convalescent COVID-19. The CDR3 runs from the conserved cysteine through the conserved F or W. A D gene is named only where the DNA matches it firmly. Size is stated for part of the rows, as once, few or many counts, or as a class when the clone is expanded.

V,J,size,D,DNA,CDR3
TRBV27,TRBJ1-5,NA,NA,TGTGCCAGCAGCCTGACAGGTCAGAATCAGCCCCAGCATTTT,CASSLTGQNQPQHF
TRBV6-1,TRBJ1-1,NA,NA,TGTGCCAGCAGTGAAGAGGAGTGGCGGAACACTGAAGCTTTCTTT,CASSEEEWRNTEAFF
TRBV28,TRBJ1-1,NA,TRBD1,TGTGCCAGCAGTACAGGGACAGGGAACACTGAAGCTTTCTTT,CASSTGTGNTEAFF
TRBV5-1,TRBJ2-2,NA,NA,TGCGCCAGCAGCTTGGTGGGACAGAACACCGGGGAGCTGTTTTTT,CASSLVGQNTGELFF
TRBV7-9,TRBJ2-7,NA,TRBD2,TGTGCCAGCAGCGAGGGCCGCGGGACTAGCGACTCCTACGAGCAGTACTTC,CASSEGRGTSDSYEQYF
TRBV2,TRBJ1-1,many,NA,TGTGCCAGCAAATCCCAGGGGAGGGTGAACACTGAAGCTTTCTTT,CASKSQGRVNTEAFF
TRBV4-1,TRBJ2-3,NA,NA,TGCGCCAGCAGCCAAGTAGGCGGCGGGACCGGGAGCACAGATACGCAGTATTTT,CASSQVGGGTGSTDTQYF
TRBV7-9,TRBJ1-2,NA,NA,TGTGCCAGCAGCTTCGCGCCAGGGACTAACTATGGCTACACCTTC,CASSFAPGTNYGYTF
TRBV19,TRBJ1-2,NA,NA,TGTGCCAGTAAGAACAGGGTGGGCGATGGCTACACCTTC,CASKNRVGDGYTF
TRBV3-1/TRBV3-2,TRBJ2-1,NA,NA,TGTGCCAGCGGCCGACAGTTCAATGAGCAGTTCTTC,CASGRQFNEQFF
TRBV2,TRBJ2-7,NA,TRBD1,TGTGCCAGCACGGGACAGTACGAGCAGTACTTC,CASTGQYEQYF
TRBV19,TRBJ2-1,NA,TRBD2,TGTGCCAGTAGTTTACTGACTAGCGGGGGGGACAATGAGCAGTTCTTC,CASSLLTSGGDNEQFF
TRBV28,TRBJ1-4,NA,TRBD1,TGTGCCAGCAGTTTATGGGGACAGCAGAATGAAAAACTGTTTTTT,CASSLWGQQNEKLFF
TRBV11-2,TRBJ2-6,NA,NA,TGTGCCAGCAGCTTAGTTCTAGACCGCCGCTCTGGGGCCAACGTCCTGACTTTC,CASSLVLDRRSGANVLTF
TRBV5-1,TRBJ2-3,NA,NA,TGCGCCAGCAGCTTGGTCGGCAGGAGCACAGATACGCAGTATTTT,CASSLVGRSTDTQYF
TRBV6-4,TRBJ2-2,few,NA,TGTGCCAGCAGTGTAGCAGGGGGGATCACCGGGGAGCTGTTTTTT,CASSVAGGITGELFF
TRBV4-2,TRBJ1-2,NA,TRBD1,TGTGCCAGCAGCCCGCCGGGACAGGGCGTATACTATGGCTACACCTTC,CASSPPGQGVYYGYTF
TRBV5-5,TRBJ1-5,many,NA,TGTGCCAGCAGCCACAATAGCAATCAGCCCCAGCATTTT,CASSHNSNQPQHF
TRBV5-1,TRBJ1-2,NA,NA,TGCGCCAGCAGCGTCCAGGGTGATGGCGGCTACACCTTC,CASSVQGDGGYTF
TRBV7-8,TRBJ1-2,NA,NA,TGTGCCAGCAGCATCACTTCAGGGGTGCGAAATGGCTACACCTTC,CASSITSGVRNGYTF
TRBV4-1,TRBJ1-2,NA,TRBD1,TGCGCCAGCAGCCGACTGACAGGGGTGAGGCAAGGCTACACCTTC,CASSRLTGVRQGYTF
TRBV7-3,TRBJ1-1,NA,NA,TGTGCCAGCAGCCCTCAAGCGAACACTGAAGCTTTCTTT,CASSPQANTEAFF
TRBV5-5,TRBJ2-5,NA,NA,TGTGCCAGCAGCTTTGGTGGGGGCCCCGAGACCCAGTACTTC,CASSFGGGPETQYF
TRBV11-2,TRBJ1-5,NA,NA,TGTGCCACTTCGCCCGGTAGAAATCAGCCCCAGCATTTT,CATSPGRNQPQHF
TRBV3-1/TRBV3-2,TRBJ2-7,NA,TRBD2,TGTGCCAGCAGCCAAGTTAGCGCGGGGGGCCTTACCCCCTACGAGCAGTACTTC,CASSQVSAGGLTPYEQYF
TRBV14,TRBJ1-2,NA,TRBD1,TGTGCCAGCAGCCGACAGGGAGGCCCCTATGGCTACACCTTC,CASSRQGGPYGYTF
TRBV6-6,TRBJ2-3,NA,TRBD2,TGTGCCAGCAGGGCCCTAGTCAGCGGGGTCACAGATACGCAGTATTTT,CASRALVSGVTDTQYF
TRBV6-6,TRBJ2-3,NA,TRBD1,TGTGCCAGCAACAAAGGGACAGGGGAATCCGATACGCAGTATTTT,CASNKGTGESDTQYF
TRBV10-1,TRBJ1-5,NA,NA,TGCGCCAGCAGTGAACAGGGAGGGCAGCCCCAGCATTTT,CASSEQGGQPQHF
TRBV18,TRBJ1-5,NA,NA,TGTGCCAGCTCAATACAGGGTAATCAGCCCCAGCATTTT,CASSIQGNQPQHF
TRBV12-3/TRBV12-4,TRBJ1-2,NA,TRBD1,TGTGCCAGCACCCGGGACAGGGTCTATGGCTACACCTTC,CASTRDRVYGYTF
TRBV5-4,TRBJ1-1,NA,NA,TGTGCCAGCAGCACCGGGTACACTGAAGCTTTCTTT,CASSTGYTEAFF
TRBV9,TRBJ1-5,NA,NA,TGTGCCAGCAGCCAAGAGGGACACCCGAAGCAGCCCCAGCATTTT,CASSQEGHPKQPQHF
TRBV18,TRBJ1-4,few,NA,TGTGCCAGCTCACCACCAAGGAAGGGGCCGGCTAATGAAAAACTGTTTTTT,CASSPPRKGPANEKLFF
TRBV11-2,TRBJ1-2,NA,NA,TGTGCCAGTACCAAAAATCATGCTGTTCGGGTGAACTATGGCTACACCTTC,CASTKNHAVRVNYGYTF
TRBV24-1,TRBJ2-2,once,NA,TGTGCCACGGACTCGGGACAACCAACCGGGGAGCTGTTTTTT,CATDSGQPTGELFF
TRBV18,TRBJ1-1,NA,NA,TGTGCCAGCTCATCATCTTCACAGGGTAGGGACACTGAAGCTTTCTTT,CASSSSSQGRDTEAFF
TRBV6-4,TRBJ1-2,NA,NA,TGTGCCAGCAGAGCCAATGGAGTGGGCTACACCTTC,CASRANGVGYTF
TRBV2,TRBJ1-1,NA,NA,TGTGCCAGCAGTGGACAGTCGAACACTGAAGCTTTCTTT,CASSGQSNTEAFF
TRBV28,TRBJ1-5,NA,NA,TGTGCCAGCTTCGGAGATTATATTGGGGGGGGCCAGCCCCAGCATTTT,CASFGDYIGGGQPQHF
TRBV5-4,TRBJ2-6,NA,NA,TGTGCCAGCAGGGCCTCTGGGGCCAACGTCCTGACTTTC,CASRASGANVLTF
TRBV29-1,TRBJ1-2,NA,TRBD1,TGCAGCCACCGCCGGGACAGTGACTTATATGGCTACACCTTC,CSHRRDSDLYGYTF
TRBV5-1,TRBJ1-2,few,TRBD1,TGCGCCAGCAGCCAAGGACAGGGCGATATCTATGGCTACACCTTC,CASSQGQGDIYGYTF
TRBV11-2,TRBJ2-5,NA,TRBD1,TGTGCCAGCAGCCCCGGACAGGGGGCAGAGACCCAGTACTTC,CASSPGQGAETQYF
TRBV3-1/TRBV3-2,TRBJ1-6,once,NA,TGTGCCAGCAGCCAAGCTGGGCAGGTCTATAATTCACCCCTCCACTTT,CASSQAGQVYNSPLHF
TRBV24-1,TRBJ2-1,NA,TRBD1,TGTGCCACCAGTGACGAGGACAGGGGATTGCGGAATGAGCAGTTCTTC,CATSDEDRGLRNEQFF
TRBV3-1/TRBV3-2,TRBJ2-3,NA,TRBD2,TGTGCCAGCAGCTTGGCGGGGGGGCCCACAGATACGCAGTATTTT,CASSLAGGPTDTQYF
TRBV7-3,TRBJ1-1,NA,TRBD1,TGTGCCAGCAGCTTGACAGGGGGAGATGGAGCTTTCTTT,CASSLTGGDGAFF
TRBV3-1/TRBV3-2,TRBJ1-2,NA,NA,TGTGCCAGCAGTCAACAGGGAAATGGCTACACCTTC,CASSQQGNGYTF
TRBV6-5,TRBJ2-1,NA,TRBD2,TGTGCCAGCAGATCTAGCGGACCTGAGCAGTTCTTC,CASRSSGPEQFF
TRBV10-2,TRBJ1-2,NA,NA,TGCGCCAGCAGTGCGGGGAAAACGGCGAACACCTTC,CASSAGKTANTF
TRBV27,TRBJ2-5,NA,TRBD2,TGTGCCAGCAGTTTAGGGGGGGGAGAGACCCAGTACTTC,CASSLGGGETQYF
TRBV10-3,TRBJ2-3,NA,NA,TGTGCCACCTTAGACAGAACAGGGACAGATACGCAGTATTTT,CATLDRTGTDTQYF
TRBV5-1,TRBJ1-1,NA,TRBD1,TGCGCCAGCAGCACTGGGACAGGGGCGAACACTGAAGCTTTCTTT,CASSTGTGANTEAFF
TRBV5-8,TRBJ2-5,NA,NA,TGTGCCAGCAGCCCGGGAGACAGGGTCCAAGAGACCCAGTACTTC,CASSPGDRVQETQYF